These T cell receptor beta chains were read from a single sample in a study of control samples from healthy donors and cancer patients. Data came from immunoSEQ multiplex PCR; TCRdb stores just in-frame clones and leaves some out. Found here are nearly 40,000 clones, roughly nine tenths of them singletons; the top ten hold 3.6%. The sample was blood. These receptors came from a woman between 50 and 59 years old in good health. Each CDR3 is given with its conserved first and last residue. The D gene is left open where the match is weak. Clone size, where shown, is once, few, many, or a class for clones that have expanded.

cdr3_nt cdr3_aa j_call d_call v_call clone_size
TGTGCCAGCAGAGGGACAGGGGCTGGAAACACCATATATTTT CASRGTGAGNTIYF TRBJ1-3 TRBD1 TRBV28 -
TGTGCCAGCAGTCAAAGAACTAGCGGACTAGTCTACGAGCAGTACTTC CASSQRTSGLVYEQYF TRBJ2-7 TRBD2 TRBV6-2/TRBV6-3 -
TGTGCCAGTAGTATAACCCAGGGGTCGGCCAAAAACATTCAGTACTTC CASSITQGSAKNIQYF TRBJ2-4 - TRBV19 -
TGCGCCAGCAGCCCGAGACAGGGGAGGGACACTGAAGCTTTCTTT CASSPRQGRDTEAFF TRBJ1-1 TRBD1 TRBV5-1 -
TGTGCCAGCAGTTACTCAAACACCTACGAGCAGTACTTC CASSYSNTYEQYF TRBJ2-7 - TRBV6-2/TRBV6-3 -
TGTGCCAGCAGCCCCCTCCAGGGGGGTAGCGAGCAGTACTTC CASSPLQGGSEQYF TRBJ2-7 - TRBV13 -
TGTGCCAGCAGCGTAGGGGAAGGCAGGAACTCTGGAAACACCATATATTTT CASSVGEGRNSGNTIYF TRBJ1-3 - TRBV9 -
TGCGCCAGCAGCACCCTTCCTAGCGGGGGGGCCAATGAGCAGTTCTTC CASSTLPSGGANEQFF TRBJ2-1 TRBD2 TRBV5-1 -
TGTGCCACCAGCAGCGAAGGTGGGGAGACCCAGTACTTC CATSSEGGETQYF TRBJ2-5 - TRBV15 medium-sized
TGCGCCAGCAGAGCGGAGTCCTTGGAAGCTTTCTTT CASRAESLEAFF TRBJ1-1 - TRBV5-1 -
TGTGCCAGCAGTCCGGGTGACAGAGTCTACACCATATATTTT CASSPGDRVYTIYF TRBJ1-3 - TRBV28 -
TGTGCCAGCAGCTTAGGAGTAACATCACCCCTCCACTTT CASSLGVTSPLHF TRBJ1-6 - TRBV7-3 -
TGTGCCAGCAGGAGACAGGGGGCGGGGGAGGGGAACGAGCAGTACTTC CASRRQGAGEGNEQYF TRBJ2-7 TRBD1 TRBV27 -
TGTGCCAGCAGTCCTAGGACGAACTCTGGAAACACCATATATTTT CASSPRTNSGNTIYF TRBJ1-3 - TRBV3-1/TRBV3-2 -
TGTGCCAGCAGCTTAATAGGGCGGGGTGGCCGGTACAATGAGCAGTTCTTC CASSLIGRGGRYNEQFF TRBJ2-1 - TRBV7-6 -
TGTGCCAGCAGCCCGAGCTCCTACGAGCAGTACTTC CASSPSSYEQYF TRBJ2-7 - TRBV7-9 -
TGCAGCGTTGAAGATCGGATGTTCACCATGAACACTGAAGCTTTCTTT CSVEDRMFTMNTEAFF TRBJ1-1 - TRBV29-1 -
TGTGCCAGCAGCGCCAGGGGGGAAAAACTGTTTTTT CASSARGEKLFF TRBJ1-4 TRBD1 TRBV9 -
TGTGCCAGCAGTTCGTACCAAGAGACCCAGTACTTC CASSSYQETQYF TRBJ2-5 - TRBV6-6 -
TGTGCCAGCAGTTATGGGACAGGGCTTAAGGATGGCTACACCTTC CASSYGTGLKDGYTF TRBJ1-2 TRBD1 TRBV6-5 -
TGTGCCAGCAGTTACCTTTCAGAGCAGTTCTTC CASSYLSEQFF TRBJ2-1 - TRBV6-2/TRBV6-3 -
TGTGCCAGCAGCGTAGCCCAAAATGAGCAGTTCTTC CASSVAQNEQFF TRBJ2-1 - TRBV9 -
TGTGCCAGCAGCGTAGCTCCTGCGGGTCAGCCCCAGCATTTT CASSVAPAGQPQHF TRBJ1-5 - TRBV9 -
TGTGCCAGCAGCGTGACGGACAGGGGGCAATACGAGCAGTACTTC CASSVTDRGQYEQYF TRBJ2-7 TRBD1 TRBV9 -
TGTGCCAGTAATTTAAGGGGGGGCACAGATACGCAGTATTTT CASNLRGGTDTQYF TRBJ2-3 - TRBV19 few
TGTGCCAGCAGCTCGTCTAGCGGGGGGAAAGAGACCCAGTACTTC CASSSSSGGKETQYF TRBJ2-5 TRBD2 TRBV7-2 -
TGTGCCAGTAGTGCGCTAGCTACCCAAGAGACCCAGTACTTC CASSALATQETQYF TRBJ2-5 - TRBV19 -